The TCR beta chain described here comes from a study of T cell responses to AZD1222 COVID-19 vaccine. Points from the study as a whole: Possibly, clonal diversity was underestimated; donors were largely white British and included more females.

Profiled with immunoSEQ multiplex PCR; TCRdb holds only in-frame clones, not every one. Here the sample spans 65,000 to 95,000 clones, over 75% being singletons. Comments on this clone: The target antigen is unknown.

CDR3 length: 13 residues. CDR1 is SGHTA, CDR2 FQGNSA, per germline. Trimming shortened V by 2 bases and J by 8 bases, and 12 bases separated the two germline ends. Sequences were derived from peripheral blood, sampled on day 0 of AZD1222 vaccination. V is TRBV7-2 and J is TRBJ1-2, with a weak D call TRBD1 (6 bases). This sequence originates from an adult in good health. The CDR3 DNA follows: TGTGCCAGCAGCTTAAACAGGGCGGGCGGCTACACCTTC. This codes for CASSLNRAGGYTF.